This TCR beta chain was obtained from a study of cytomegalovirus exposure and HLA in healthy donors. Study-level points and caveats: Across HLA loci, a later analysis found differing TCR association rates, with DRB1 most and HLA-C fewest.

The PCR made use of 60 Vbeta and 13 Jbeta primers. Some clones are missing from TCRdb's copy, which holds only in-frame ones; the method was immunoSEQ multiplex PCR. The sample contains some 100,000 clones, 79% of which appear only once. Notes on this clone: Its target is not known.

This CDR3 comprises 16 residues. V was clipped by 5 bases and J by 9 bases; unmatched bases: 12. CDR1 MNHNY and CDR2 SVGAGI come from the germline V gene (reference sequence). This chain uses TRBV6-6 with TRBJ2-1; 11 bases line up with TRBD1. This sequence originates from a male donor in good health and CMV-seropositive. The source material was PBMCs. DNA for the CDR3: TGTGCCAGCAGTACATCCGGGACAGGGGGGTCGAGTGAGCAGTTCTTC. This codes for CASSTSGTGGSSEQFF.